This T cell receptor (beta chain) originates from a study of CD8 T cells in ankylosing spondylitis. Whole-study findings and limits: Enrichment of disease-linked clones was reportedly significant in matched ankylosing spondylitis synovial fluid. Characteristic of ankylosing spondylitis blood, it appeared, was a TCR beta motif comprising roughly eight highly homologous variants. Some motif variants were previously reported in reactive arthritis synovial fluid and blood. Disease-linked clones bore a CD8+ phenotype, appearing relatively rarely in peripheral blood.

This clonotype occurred many times. The antigen is unknown. V lost 0 bases to trimming and J lost 5 bases, with 14 bases between them. The germline gives CDR1 SGHRS, CDR2 YFSETQ. The CDR3 runs to 15 residues. With molecular barcodes, quantitative 5'-RACE was used to make the TCR beta libraries. TCRdb re-analysed the 5' RACE reads in MiXCR, keeping a single row per CDR3 protein. The table records about 220,000 distinct CDR3 sequences, 15% to 20% of them present only once. The genes are TRBV5-1 and TRBJ1-1; a weak D match, TRBD1 (6 bases). The receptor was isolated from a male donor with ankylosing spondylitis. The specimen sequenced was blood, either unsorted or a sorted T cell fraction (not recorded which). This chain's CDR3 is CASSLAIQGGTEAFF. In DNA, the CDR3 is TGCGCCAGCAGCTTGGCCATACAGGGAGGGACTGAAGCTTTCTTT.